This T cell receptor beta chain was obtained from a study of T cell repertoires in cytomegalovirus infection. This clonotype was counted at least ten times. The antigen is unknown. This CDR3 is built from 13 residues. CDR1 SGHTA and CDR2 FQGNSA come from the germline V gene. The V end was cut by 1 base, the J end by 9 bases, with 10 bases between. Each CDR3 protein is one row after TCRdb ran MiXCR on the reads. The table shows a few hundred thousand distinct CDR3 sequences, with under 55% occurring only once. The receptor comes from a human donor in good health (CMV status not recorded). Some clones in this sample may be carry-over from other donors' samples. The starting material was cultured PBMCs, obtained from culture after CMV antigen stimulation. The V call is TRBV7-2, the J call TRBJ2-1, with D unresolved. CDR3 nucleotides: TGTGCCAGCAGCTTAGGTTGGCCGGTTGAGCAGTTCTTC. It translates to CASSLGWPVEQFF.